These T cell receptor beta chains were read from a single sample in a study of immune evolution from preneoplasia to lung adenocarcinoma. Libraries were prepared by immunoSEQ multiplex PCR; TCRdb keeps only in-frame clonotypes and omits some of them. The sample consists of 9,600 or so clones, 70% to 85% of them appearing once. Input material: FFPE lung adenocarcinoma in situ tissue. Receptor source: a person aged 55-85 years with lung adenocarcinoma. The CDR3 runs from the conserved cysteine through the conserved F or W. The D gene is left open where the match is weak.

j_call | v_call | d_call | cdr3_aa | cdr3_nt
TRBJ1-2 | TRBV6-4 | . | CASSDSVNYGYTF | TGTGCCAGCAGTGACTCGGTTAACTATGGCTACACCTTC
TRBJ2-5 | TRBV4-2 | . | CASSQEGSVGTQYF | TGTGCCAGCAGCCAAGAGGGTAGCGTTGGGACCCAGTACTTC
TRBJ2-1 | TRBV15 | . | CATSRAGRLNEQFF | TGTGCCACCAGCAGGGCGGGTCGGCTGAATGAGCAGTTCTTC
TRBJ1-6 | TRBV5-1 | TRBD1 | CASSRGQGTYNSPLHF | TGCGCCAGCAGTCGCGGACAGGGAACATATAATTCACCCCTCCACTTT
TRBJ1-4 | TRBV5-4 | TRBD1 | CASSSNRGLNEKLFF | TGTGCCAGCAGCTCGAACAGGGGTTTAAATGAAAAACTGTTTTTT
TRBJ1-2 | TRBV7-2 | . | CASSRGGGLYGYTF | TGTGCCAGCAGCCGGGGGGGAGGGCTCTATGGCTACACCTTC
TRBJ1-2 | TRBV28 | . | CASSRANYGYTF | TGTGCCAGCTCTCGGGCTAACTATGGCTACACCTTC
TRBJ2-3 | TRBV5-1 | . | CASTVRESTDTQYF | TGCGCCAGCACTGTCCGGGAGAGCACAGATACGCAGTATTTT
TRBJ2-3 | TRBV5-1 | . | CASSPEKGTDTQYF | TGCGCCAGCAGCCCGGAAAAGGGCACAGATACGCAGTATTTT
TRBJ1-6 | TRBV5-1 | . | CASSDRDYGTPLHF | TGCGCCAGCAGCGACCGGGATTATGGTACACCCCTCCACTTT